This T cell receptor beta chain was captured in a study of T cells in Graves' hyperthyroidism and ophthalmopathy. On this clonotype itself: Its target is not known.

The CDR3 regions of TCR beta were amplified from RNA transcripts. A first-round RT-PCR of the TCR CDR3 used the HTBI primer set. TCRdb re-analysed the multiplex PCR reads in MiXCR, keeping a single row per CDR3 protein. The sample holds about 290,000 distinct CDR3 sequences, approximately 17% seen once. The germline CDR1 and CDR2 sequences are SGHRS and YFSETQ. V shed 4 bases and J 9 bases; nucleotides not matched to a gene: 11. The CDR3 runs to 16 residues. Study results and caveats: Clonotypes that were expanded in thyroid above 0.001 mostly appeared in blood too.

Stable hyperthyroidism: no ophthalmopathy progression over 18 months of follow-up. Those patients with uncontrolled infection, other autoimmune disease, pregnancy or lactation were excluded. This sequence was found in a young man with Graves' hyperthyroidism. The gene calls are TRBV5-1 and TRBJ2-2, with TRBD1 matching 11 bases. The specimen was blood. CDR3: CASSPGTGGTTRELFF. The CDR3, as DNA: TGCGCCAGCAGCCCCGGGACAGGGGGAACGACCCGGGAGCTGTTTTTT.